This TCR beta chain appears in the sequencing data of a study of T cells in Graves' hyperthyroidism and ophthalmopathy. This clonotype was recorded many times. RNA transcripts yielded amplified TCR beta CDR3 regions. The study used the HTBI primer set for a first-round RT-PCR of the TCR CDR3. TCRdb re-called the multiplex PCR reads with MiXCR, one entry per CDR3 protein. Of about 260,000 distinct CDR3 sequences in the sample, roughly 17% are singletons; the top ten hold 28%. The V and J ends lost 6 bases and 3 bases respectively, with 12 bases between them. The CDR3 contains 14 residues. Germline CDR1 and CDR2: LNHDA and SQIVND (reference sequence).

What was sequenced was blood. J is TRBJ1-5 and V is TRBV19; D unresolved. The clonotype comes from a woman between 18 and 30 years old with Graves' ophthalmopathy. For the CDR3, the DNA is TGTGCCAGTAGGCCGTGGGGAAACAATCAGCCCCAGCATTTT. Translated, it gives CASRPWGNNQPQHF. Full variable domain (rest looked up from reference TRBV19 and TRBJ1-5): DGGITQSPKYLFRKEGQNVTLSCEQNLNHDAMYWYRQDPGQGLRLIYYSQIVNDFQKGDIAEGYSVSREKKESFPLTVTSAQKNPTAFYLCASRPWGNNQPQHFGDGTRLSIL.